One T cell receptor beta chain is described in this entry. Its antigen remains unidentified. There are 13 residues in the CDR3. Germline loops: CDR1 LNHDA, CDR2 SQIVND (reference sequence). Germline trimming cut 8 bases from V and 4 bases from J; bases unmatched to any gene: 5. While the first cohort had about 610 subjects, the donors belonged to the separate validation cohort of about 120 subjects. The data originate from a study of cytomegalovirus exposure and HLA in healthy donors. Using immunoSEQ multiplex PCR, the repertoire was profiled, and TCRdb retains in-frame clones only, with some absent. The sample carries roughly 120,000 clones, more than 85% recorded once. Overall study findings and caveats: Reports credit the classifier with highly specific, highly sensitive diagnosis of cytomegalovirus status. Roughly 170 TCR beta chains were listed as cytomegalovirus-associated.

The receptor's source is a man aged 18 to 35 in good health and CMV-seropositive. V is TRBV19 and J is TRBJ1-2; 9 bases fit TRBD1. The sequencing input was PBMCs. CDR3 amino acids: CASRGQGTYGYTF. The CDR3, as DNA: TGTGCCAGTCGGGGACAGGGAACCTATGGCTACACCTTC. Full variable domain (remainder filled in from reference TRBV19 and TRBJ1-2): DGGITQSPKYLFRKEGQNVTLSCEQNLNHDAMYWYRQDPGQGLRLIYYSQIVNDFQKGDIAEGYSVSREKKESFPLTVTSAQKNPTAFYLCASRGQGTYGYTFGSGTRLTVV.